The following is a T cell receptor beta chain sequence with its context. The antigen remains undetermined. Treatment specified: roughly 20 received Ad26.COV2.S at low or high dose, single or two shots; several received placebo; per-sample allocation not given. Each sample was drawn 63 days after the first injection (of vaccine or placebo). The data originate from a study of Ad26.COV2.S vaccination and SARS-CoV-2 variants. Looked up from germline, CDR1 is LNHNV and CDR2 is YYDKDF (reference sequence). V was trimmed by 3 bases and J by 5 bases, leaving 8 bases between them. The CDR3 covers 13 residues. TCRdb's copy holds only in-frame clones and misses some; the assay was immunoSEQ multiplex PCR. Here the sample spans some 500,000 clones, roughly 87% being singletons. The study's findings and limits: Vaccinees and placebo recipients showed similar non-spike TCR breadth. In TCR breadth and depth analyses, total T cell responses may have been underestimated. Participants in the vaccine arm had higher spike-specific TCR breadth; placebo recipients had lower.

This clonotype originated in a person aged 18-60 years who received the Ad26.COV2.S COVID-19 vaccine or a placebo. Source: peripheral blood, taken in a trial of Ad26.COV2.S vaccine versus placebo. The V gene is TRBV15, the J gene TRBJ1-5; possible D gene TRBD1, 6 bases. DNA for the CDR3: TGTGCCACCAGCAGGAGGGGGGATCAGCCCCAGCATTTT. Translating gives CATSRRGDQPQHF.